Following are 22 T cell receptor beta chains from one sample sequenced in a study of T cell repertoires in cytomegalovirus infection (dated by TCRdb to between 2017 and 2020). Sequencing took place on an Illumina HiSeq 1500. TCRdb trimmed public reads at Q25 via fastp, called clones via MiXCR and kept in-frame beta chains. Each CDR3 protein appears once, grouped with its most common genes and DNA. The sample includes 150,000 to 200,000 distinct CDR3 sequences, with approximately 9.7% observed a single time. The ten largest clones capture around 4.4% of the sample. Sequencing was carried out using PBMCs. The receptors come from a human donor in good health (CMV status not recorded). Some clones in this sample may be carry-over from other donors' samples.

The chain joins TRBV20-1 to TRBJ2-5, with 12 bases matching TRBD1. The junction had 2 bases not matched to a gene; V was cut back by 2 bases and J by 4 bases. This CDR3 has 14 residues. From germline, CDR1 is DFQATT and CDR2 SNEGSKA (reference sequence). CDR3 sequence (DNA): TGCAGTGCTAGATTGGGACAGGGGGCAGAGACCCAGTACTTC. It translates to CSARLGQGAETQYF.

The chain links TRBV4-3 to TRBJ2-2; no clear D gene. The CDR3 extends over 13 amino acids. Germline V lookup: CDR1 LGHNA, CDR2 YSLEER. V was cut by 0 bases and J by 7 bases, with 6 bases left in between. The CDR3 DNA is TGCGCCAGCAGCCAAGATGTGAACGGGGAGCTGTTTTTT. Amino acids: CASSQDVNGELFF.

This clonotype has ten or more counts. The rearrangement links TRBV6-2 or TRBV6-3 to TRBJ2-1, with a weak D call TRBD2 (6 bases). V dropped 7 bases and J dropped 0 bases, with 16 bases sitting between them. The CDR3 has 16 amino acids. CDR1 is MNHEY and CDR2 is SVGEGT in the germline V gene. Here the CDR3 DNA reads TGTGCCAGCATAGGGAGGAGGGGTAACTCCTACAATGAGCAGTTCTTC. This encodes CASIGRRGNSYNEQFF.

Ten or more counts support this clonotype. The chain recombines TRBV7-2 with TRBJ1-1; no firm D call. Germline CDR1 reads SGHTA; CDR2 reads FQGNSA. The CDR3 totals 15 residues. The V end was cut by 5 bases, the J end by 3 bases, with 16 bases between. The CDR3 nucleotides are TGTGCCAGCAGCGTCGGATCAAGAGCGGACACTGAAGCTTTCTTT. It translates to CASSVGSRADTEAFF. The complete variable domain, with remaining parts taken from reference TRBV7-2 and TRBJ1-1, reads GAGVSQSPSNKVTEKGKDVELRCDPISGHTALYWYRQSLGQGLEFLIYFQGNSAPDKSGLPSDRFSAERTGGSVSTLTIQRTQQEDSAVYLCASSVGSRADTEAFFGQGTRLTVV.

The CDR3 here is CASRGLVNTEAFF. Written as DNA, the CDR3 is TGTGCCAGCCGAGGATTGGTAAATACTGAAGCTTTCTTT. The chain couples TRBV28 to TRBJ1-1; D is unclear. The CDR3 is 13 residues long. Between the trimmed V and J ends, which lost 8 bases and 5 bases, there was a span of 15 bases. The germline V gene encodes CDR1 MDHEN and CDR2 SYDVKM.

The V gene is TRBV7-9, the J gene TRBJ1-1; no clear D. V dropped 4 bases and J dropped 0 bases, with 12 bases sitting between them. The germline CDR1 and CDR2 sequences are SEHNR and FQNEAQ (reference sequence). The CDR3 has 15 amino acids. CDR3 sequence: CASSSQTSLNTEAFF. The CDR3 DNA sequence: TGTGCCAGCAGCTCTCAGACAAGCCTGAACACTGAAGCTTTCTTT.

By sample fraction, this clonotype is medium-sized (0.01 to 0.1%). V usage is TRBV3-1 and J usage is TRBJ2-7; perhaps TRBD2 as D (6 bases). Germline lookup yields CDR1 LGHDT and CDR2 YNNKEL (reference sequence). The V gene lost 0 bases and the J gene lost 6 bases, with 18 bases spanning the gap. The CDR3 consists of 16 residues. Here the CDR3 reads CASSQDAGHPRCEQYF. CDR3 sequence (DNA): TGTGCCAGCAGCCAAGATGCGGGGCACCCGAGGTGCGAGCAGTACTTC.

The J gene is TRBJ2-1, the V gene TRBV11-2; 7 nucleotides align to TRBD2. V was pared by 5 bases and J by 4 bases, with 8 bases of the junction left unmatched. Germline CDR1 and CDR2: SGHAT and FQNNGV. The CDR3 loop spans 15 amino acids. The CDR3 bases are TGTGCCAGCAGCCCCGGGACTAAAAATTACAATGAGCAGTTCTTC. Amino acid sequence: CASSPGTKNYNEQFF.

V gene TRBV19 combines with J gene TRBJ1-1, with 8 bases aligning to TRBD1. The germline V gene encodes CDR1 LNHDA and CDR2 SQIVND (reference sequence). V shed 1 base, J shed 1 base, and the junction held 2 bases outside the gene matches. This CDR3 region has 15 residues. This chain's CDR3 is CASSIVGQGNTEAFF. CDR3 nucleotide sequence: TGTGCCAGTAGTATAGTAGGACAGGGGAACACTGAAGCTTTCTTT.

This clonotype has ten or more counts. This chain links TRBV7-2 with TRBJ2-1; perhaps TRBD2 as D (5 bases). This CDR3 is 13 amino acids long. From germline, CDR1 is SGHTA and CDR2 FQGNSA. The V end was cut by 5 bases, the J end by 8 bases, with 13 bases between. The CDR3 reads CASSPPGVDEQFF. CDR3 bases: TGTGCCAGCAGCCCTCCCGGGGTCGATGAGCAGTTCTTC.

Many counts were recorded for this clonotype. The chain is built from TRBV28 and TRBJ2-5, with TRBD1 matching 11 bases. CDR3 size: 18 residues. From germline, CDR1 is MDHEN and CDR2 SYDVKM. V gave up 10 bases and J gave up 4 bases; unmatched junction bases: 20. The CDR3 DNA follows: TGTGCCACCGCAGTAGGGGTAACCGGGACAGGGGGTTTAGAGACCCAGTACTTC. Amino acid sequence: CATAVGVTGTGGLETQYF.

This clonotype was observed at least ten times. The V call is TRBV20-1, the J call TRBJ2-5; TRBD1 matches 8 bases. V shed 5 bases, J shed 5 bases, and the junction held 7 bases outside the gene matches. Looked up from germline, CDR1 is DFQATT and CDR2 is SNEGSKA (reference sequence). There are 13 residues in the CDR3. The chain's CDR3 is CSARTGSGETQYF. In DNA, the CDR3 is TGCAGTGCTCGGACAGGGAGTGGGGAGACCCAGTACTTC.

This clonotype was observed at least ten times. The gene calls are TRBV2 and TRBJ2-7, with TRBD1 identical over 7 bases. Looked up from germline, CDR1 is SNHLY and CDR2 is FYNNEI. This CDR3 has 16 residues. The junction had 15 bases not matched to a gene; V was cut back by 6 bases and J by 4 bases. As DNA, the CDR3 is TGTGCCAGCAGCAACCCGGGCGAGGGGGCGCGATACGAGCAGTACTTC. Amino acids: CASSNPGEGARYEQYF.

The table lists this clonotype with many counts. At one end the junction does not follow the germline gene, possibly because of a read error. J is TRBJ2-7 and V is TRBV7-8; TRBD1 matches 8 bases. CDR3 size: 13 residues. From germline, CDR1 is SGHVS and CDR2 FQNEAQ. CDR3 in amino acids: CASRLGQGREQYF. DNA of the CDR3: TGTGCCAGCAGATTAGGACAGGGTCGGGAGCAGTACTTC.

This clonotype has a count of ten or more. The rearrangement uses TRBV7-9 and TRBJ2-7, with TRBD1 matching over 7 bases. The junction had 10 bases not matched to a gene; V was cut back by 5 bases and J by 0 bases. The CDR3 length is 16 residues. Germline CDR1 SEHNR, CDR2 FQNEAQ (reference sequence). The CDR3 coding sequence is TGTGCCAGCAGCAACGGACAGGCACCCATCTCCTACGAGCAGTACTTC. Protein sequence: CASSNGQAPISYEQYF.

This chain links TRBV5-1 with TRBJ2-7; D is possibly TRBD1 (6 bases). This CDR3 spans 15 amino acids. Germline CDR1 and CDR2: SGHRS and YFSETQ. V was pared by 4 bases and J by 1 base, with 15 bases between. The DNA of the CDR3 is TGCGCCAGCAGCGTCGACAGGTCAACTTCCTACGAGCAGTACTTC. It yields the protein CASSVDRSTSYEQYF.

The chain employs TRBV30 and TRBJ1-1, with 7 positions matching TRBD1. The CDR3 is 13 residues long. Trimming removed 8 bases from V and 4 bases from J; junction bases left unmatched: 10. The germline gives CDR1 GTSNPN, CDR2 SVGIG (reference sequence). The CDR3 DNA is TGTGCCGGGACCAGGGGGGTGGGCACTGAAGCTTTCTTT. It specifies CAGTRGVGTEAFF. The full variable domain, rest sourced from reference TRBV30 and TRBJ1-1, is SQTIHQWPATLVQPVGSPLSLECTVEGTSNPNLYWYRQAAGRGLQLLFYSVGIGQISSEVPQNLSASRPQDRQFILSSKKLLLSDSGFYLCAGTRGVGTEAFFGQGTRLTVV.

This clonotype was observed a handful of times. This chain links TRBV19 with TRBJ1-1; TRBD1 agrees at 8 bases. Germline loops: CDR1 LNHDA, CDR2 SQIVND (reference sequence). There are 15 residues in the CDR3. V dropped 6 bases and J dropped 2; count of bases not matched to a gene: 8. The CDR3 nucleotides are TGTGCCAGTAGGAAGACAGGGGAAAGAAACACTGAAGCTTTCTTT. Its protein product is CASRKTGERNTEAFF. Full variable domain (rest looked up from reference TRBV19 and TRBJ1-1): DGGITQSPKYLFRKEGQNVTLSCEQNLNHDAMYWYRQDPGQGLRLIYYSQIVNDFQKGDIAEGYSVSREKKESFPLTVTSAQKNPTAFYLCASRKTGERNTEAFFGQGTRLTVV.

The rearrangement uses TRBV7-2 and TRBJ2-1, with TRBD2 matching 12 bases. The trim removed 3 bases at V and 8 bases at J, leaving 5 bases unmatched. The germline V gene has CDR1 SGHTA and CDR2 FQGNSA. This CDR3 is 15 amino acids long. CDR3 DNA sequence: TGTGCCAGCAGCTTTAAGGCTAGCGGGAGGGATGAGCAGTTCTTC. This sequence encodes CASSFKASGRDEQFF.

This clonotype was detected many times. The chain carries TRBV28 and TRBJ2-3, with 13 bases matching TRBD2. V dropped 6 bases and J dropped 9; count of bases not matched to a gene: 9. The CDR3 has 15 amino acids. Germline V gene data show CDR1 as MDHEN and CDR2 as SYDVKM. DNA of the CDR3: TGTGCCAGCAGGGGACTAGCGGGGAACTTTAGGACGCAGTATTTT. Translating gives CASRGLAGNFRTQYF. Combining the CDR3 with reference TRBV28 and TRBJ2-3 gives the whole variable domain DVKVTQSSRYLVKRTGEKVFLECVQDMDHENMFWYRQDPGLGLRLIYFSYDVKMKEKGDIPEGYSVSREKKERFSLILESASTNQTSMYLCASRGLAGNFRTQYFGPGTRLTVL.

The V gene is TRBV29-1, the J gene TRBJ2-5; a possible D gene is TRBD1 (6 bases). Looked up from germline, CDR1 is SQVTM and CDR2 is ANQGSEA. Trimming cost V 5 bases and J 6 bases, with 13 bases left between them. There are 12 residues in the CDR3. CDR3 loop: CSVLPGVQTQYF. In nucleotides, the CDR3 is TGCAGCGTTCTCCCAGGGGTTCAGACCCAGTACTTC.

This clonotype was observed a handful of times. CDR3 amino acids: CASSTIGTGSETQYF. The CDR3 bases are TGTGCCAGCAGCACAATCGGGACAGGGTCCGAGACCCAGTACTTC. The chain recombines TRBV7-2 with TRBJ2-5, with 9 bases matching TRBD1. The CDR3 runs 15 residues. V dropped 5 bases and J dropped 5; count of bases not matched to a gene: 9. The germline gives CDR1 SGHTA, CDR2 FQGNSA. The full variable domain, in which reference TRBV7-2 and TRBJ2-5 provide the parts outside the CDR3, is GAGVSQSPSNKVTEKGKDVELRCDPISGHTALYWYRQSLGQGLEFLIYFQGNSAPDKSGLPSDRFSAERTGGSVSTLTIQRTQQEDSAVYLCASSTIGTGSETQYFGPGTRLLVL.